Described below is a single T cell receptor (beta chain) sequence and its context. The specificity of this receptor is unknown. One junction end disagrees with the germline gene, perhaps due to a read error. From cysteine to phenylalanine, the CDR3 is 14 amino acids long. Only the CDR3 DNA is retained, 42 bases long and in frame from the first base. Sequences SGHRS (CDR1) and YFSETQ (CDR2) are obtained from the germline V gene. The sample is drawn from a study of cytomegalovirus exposure and HLA in healthy donors (TCRdb year 2017). Regarding the study in general: In an earlier analysis of some 610 of the donors, under 300 Gb of sequence data and some 120 million unique TCR beta sequences from 150 million to 200 million T cells were reported. Roughly five DR-DQ haplotypes were handled as single units for association and clustering because linkage in the cohort was strong. Both class I and class II loci were covered by HLA typing, at four-digit resolution. Among a few hundred genotyped donors of the cohort, an average of about 240,000 unique TCR beta nucleotide sequences were sequenced per donor, 15% to 20% of them non-productive. The aim of the study was to test whether cataloging public T cell receptors could identify signatures of past pathogen exposure. Alongside the repertoire data, information on donor age, sex, ethnicity and CMV serostatus was compiled. Typing coverage varied by locus: about 620-630 donors for A, B, C, DRB1 and DQB1; under 550 for DQA1; more than 600 for DPA1; around 490 for DPB1. To decide whether each TCR beta V gene segment behaved as functional or pseudogenic, an earlier analysis of 587 of the donors relied on high-throughput TCR beta sequencing. Every repertoire in the discovery cohort had been generated on one and the same sequencing platform. Around 330 gigabases of sequencing data and 70 million to 100 million unique TCR sequences made up an early release that covered 500 to 700 HLA-typed donors. To predict cytomegalovirus infection status, the study combined high-throughput TCR immunosequencing, statistical association of individual TCRs with disease status, and machine learning. A later analysis re-examined previously published TCR beta repertoires from about 700 donors and added high-resolution HLA genotyping to investigate patterns of TCR occurrence. Among the roughly 400 genotyped donors, approximately 76% belonged to the genetic ancestry cluster associated with self-reported Caucasian donors. Using immunosequencing, the study profiled T cell repertoires from 640 or so subjects and related those repertoires to cytomegalovirus serostatus. In addition to the first cohort of 650 to 750 subjects, a separate validation cohort of 120 different subjects was used. In the later analysis, no new phenotypic data were used to find candidate immune exposures; instead, reliance was placed on TCR beta sequences and their occurrence across donors. In a later genetic analysis, genome-wide SNP genotypes for about 55% of the 666 donors were used, and that subset was treated as a discovery cohort.

Library generation was performed with the immunoSEQ multiplex PCR assay. A mixture of 60 forward primers for TCR Vbeta segments and 13 reverse primers for TCR Jbeta segments was used in the multiplex PCR. The CDR3 region of rearranged TCR beta genes was amplified from genomic DNA with a multiplex PCR assay. The Illumina HiSeq System was used to sequence the amplified TCR beta libraries as 87-base-pair reads. On the study's bioinformatics: A later analysis tallied 75 million to 95 million unique TCR beta chains across the 650 to 750 repertoires, and some 12 million of those chains were shared by two or more donors. Raw reads were error-corrected and collapsed into unique sequences with a nearest-neighbor algorithm that merged closely related sequences to remove PCR and sequencing errors. To assign V, D and J gene segments, CDR3 sequences were aligned to IMGT reference sequences. For a sequence to be retained, at least a six-nucleotide match to both a V gene segment and a J gene segment was required. Rearrangements were called productive when the CDR3 lacked stop codons and stayed in frame with V and J; all others were non-productive. CDR3 was defined by IMGT convention, running from the second conserved V-encoded cysteine to the conserved J-encoded phenylalanine. The earlier analysis of 450 to 750 of the donors excluded any sequence lacking an unambiguous match to a single V gene segment. An earlier analysis of around 600 of the donors classified V segments as functional when productive rearrangements were above 56.7% and as segregating when the standard deviation between donors was above 5%. A statistical classification framework was developed to diagnose cytomegalovirus status using the catalog of TCR beta chain sequences. V and J gene assignment, in a later analysis, came from comparing TCR nucleotide sequences with IMGT/GENE-DB human TR gene sequences. Using the TCRdist pipeline, a later analysis assigned CDR3 sequences along with most-parsimonious VDJ recombination scenarios. In a later analysis, each TCR beta chain was defined by its CDR3 amino acid sequence together with its V-gene family, and reads without a unique V-gene family were excluded. As a way to deal with suspected cross-contamination and a sequencing artifact, a later analysis dropped roughly 600 nucleotide sequences that were highly shared and had low generation probability. In a later analysis, a clonal expansion index for each public chain was calculated from normalized within-repertoire ranks of inferred template counts. In a later analysis, generation probabilities were computed using a VDJ recombination model fitted to out-of-frame rearrangements, and the results were checked against IGoR. In a later analysis, TCR-TCR, TCR-HLA and TCR-CMV co-occurrence was scored with hypergeometric tests, and a repertoire-size bias correction was applied to TCR pairs. To estimate false discovery rates, a later analysis permuted the HLA or CMV assignments 20 times. In a later analysis, co-occurring TCRs were grouped with DBSCAN, and TCRdist sequence similarity was added when clustering was performed within HLA-allele-positive subsets. For co-occurrence clustering, repertoires with fewer than 30,000 or more than 120,000 public chains were excluded, along with five repertoires with anomalous nucleotide sharing. Drawn from immuneACCESS, this table holds only the in-frame rearrangements with V and J called that TCRdb kept. Clones are partly lost; checked studies trace under half to an unresolved V gene and leave the rest unexplained. D and trimming come from the DNA, and the V and J calls and clone size come from that table. The sample contains fewer than 90,000 clones, approximately 67% of them found a single time. Jointly, the top ten make up about 7.6% of the sample.

The cohort consisted of fewer than 700 healthy bone marrow donors. All cohort members were sampled while nominally healthy, although unrecorded immune exposures were likely present. The donor was CMV seropositive and belonged to the group of 250 to 350 seropositive cohort members. Every donor gave a peripheral blood sample, and the peripheral blood mononuclear cells from that sample were used for TCR beta sequencing. The Qiagen DNeasy Blood Extraction Kit was used to extract genomic DNA from the blood cell samples. The research as a whole found: A further reported finding was that TCR beta sequences accurately predicted the HLA-A and HLA-B alleles for most subjects in the first cohort. Most CMV-associated TCR beta chains appeared to be HLA-restricted in a later analysis, and the HLA associations seemed to be driven largely by CMV exposure. About 17 rarely observed V segments, including chromosome 9 orphons, were excluded from the earlier analysis of about 610 of the donors because counts were too low. The study listed over 150 TCR beta chains as associated with cytomegalovirus. Three of the identified cytomegalovirus-associated TCR beta chains were confirmed in vitro to be specific for cytomegalovirus antigens. Only TCR beta chains were sequenced in this cohort, and the absence of alpha or paired-chain data limited detectable features. According to the authors, the approach could potentially be generalized to other disease states and immunological phenotypes. Most TCR sequences were seen in very few donors, while some public TCRs were found in many individuals. A cluster of highly shared sequence variants was judged likely to be a technical artifact of the sequencing pipeline. Because some donors lacked HLA typing at each locus, the association tests relied only on the typed subset. Linkage disequilibrium might explain the correlated functional status among segregating V segments, but an unknown experimental factor could not be excluded. In a later genetic analysis, a missense DCLRE1C variant was associated with V-gene and J-gene trimming of TCR beta chains, and the association was replicated in an independent cohort. Because the 87-base-pair reads could not distinguish some IMGT-functional V segments, including TRBV6-2 and TRBV6-3, those segments were excluded. Broadly in line with IMGT annotations, most TCR beta V segments showed up in productive rearrangements about 87% or about 30% of the time in an earlier analysis of around 550 of the donors. At a false discovery rate of 0.05, a later analysis linked about 16,000 TCR beta sequences to specific HLA alleles. Roughly uniform sequencing depth across donors was assumed in presence/absence analyses, although this assumption may not hold. In a later analysis, the rate of TCR association differed among HLA loci, with DRB1 alleles having the most associated TCRs and HLA-C alleles having the fewest. When HLA alleles, especially DR and DQ, strongly co-occurred, TCR associations were difficult to assign to individual alleles. A later genetic analysis reported fewer N-insertions in productive TCRs among donors in an Asian-associated ancestry cluster than the roughly 700-donor mean. Immune exposure information for the cohort was limited to CMV serostatus. Compared with equally common non-associated chains, HLA-associated TCR beta chains in a later analysis were more clonally expanded and had lower generation probabilities. According to a later analysis, parvovirus B19, influenza, CMV and Epstein-Barr virus appeared linked to several top co-occurrence clusters. In both the original and validation cohorts, the classifier was reported to diagnose cytomegalovirus status with high specificity and sensitivity.

The origin of this receptor is a man aged 40-49 years in good health and CMV-seropositive. Here the chain combines TRBV5-1 and TRBJ2-2, with TRBD1 as a weak D call on 6 bases. The source material was PBMCs. The CDR3 protein sequence reads: CASRLGTSDGELFF. The DNA sequence follows: TGCGCCAGCCGCTTAGGGACAAGCGACGGGGAGCTGTTTTTT.